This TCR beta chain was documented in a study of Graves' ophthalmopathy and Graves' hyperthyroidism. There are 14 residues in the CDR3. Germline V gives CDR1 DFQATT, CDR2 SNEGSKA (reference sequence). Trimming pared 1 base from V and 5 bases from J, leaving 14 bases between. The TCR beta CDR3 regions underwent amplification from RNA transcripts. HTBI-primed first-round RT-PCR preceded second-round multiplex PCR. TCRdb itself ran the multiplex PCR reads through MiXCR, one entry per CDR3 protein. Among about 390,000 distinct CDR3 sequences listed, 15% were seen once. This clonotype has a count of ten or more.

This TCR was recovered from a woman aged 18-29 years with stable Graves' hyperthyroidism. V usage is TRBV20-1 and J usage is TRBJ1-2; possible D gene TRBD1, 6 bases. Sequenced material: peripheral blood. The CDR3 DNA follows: TGCAGTGCTAGAGTGCCGGGGGCGCGATATGGCTACACCTTC. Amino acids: CSARVPGARYGYTF.